Reported below is one T cell receptor (beta chain). Antigen specificity is unknown. The method was immunoSEQ multiplex PCR; TCRdb's version includes in-frame clones alone and lacks a portion of them. The table shows about 120,000 clones, with roughly 94% occurring only once. This specimen comes from a study of siplizumab effects on memory and regulatory T cells. Regarding the study as a whole: Naive versus memory phenotype went unassigned for roughly 75-96% of proliferating CD4+ or CD8+ clones. The study found that mappable alloreactive CD4+ clones averaged 68.8% Treg-derived with siplizumab and roughly 27% in controls. It seemed that naive T cells were more diverse than memory cells and were major contributors to the alloresponse.

The CDR3 is made up of 15 amino acids. The junction had 8 bases not matched to a gene; V was cut back by 4 bases and J by 5 bases. CDR1 is SNHLY and CDR2 is FYNNEI in the germline V gene. This rearrangement joins TRBV2 to TRBJ2-7; 10 positions agree with TRBD2. The source of this sequence is a human donor in good health. Sequencing was done on a sample of non-Treg CD4+ T cells sorted from blood. The CDR3 nucleotides are TGTGCCAGCAGTGCCAACGGGCTAGCGGGAGACGAGCAGTACTTC. It translates to CASSANGLAGDEQYF.